The clone carrying this TCR beta chain has at least ten counts. TCRdb reprocessed the PCR reads via MiXCR. The top ten clones hold around 20% of a sample with just over 20,000 clones, about a sixth of them seen once. V lost 4 bases and J 0 bases, leaving 14 bases between the germline ends. Per germline, CDR1 SGDLS and CDR2 YYNGEE. This CDR3 comprises 16 residues. This sample was included in a study of metastatic and nonmetastatic thyroid tumors. Overall study context: Repertoires of blood and of tissue (tumor or nodule) from malignant and benign thyroid patients were compared.

Each patient came to thyroid surgery without any prior treatment (of any kind). This clonotype was obtained from a female donor with papillary thyroid cancer or a benign thyroid nodule (not recorded which). Some clones in this sample may be carry-over from other donors' samples. The sequenced material came from blood. The gene calls are TRBV9 and TRBJ2-1; D may match TRBD1 or TRBD2 (6 bases each). The CDR3 loop is CASSPSRGGSYNEQFF. CDR3 sequence (DNA): TGTGCCAGCAGCCCCAGCAGGGGAGGCTCCTACAATGAGCAGTTCTTC.